The T cell receptor (beta chain) described here comes from a study of technical replicates of blood from several donors. TCRdb's copy holds only in-frame clones and misses some; the assay was immunoSEQ multiplex PCR. The sample yields approximately 80,000 clones, roughly 91% seen once. Germline CDR1 SGDLS, CDR2 YYNGEE. CDR3 size: 15 residues. J lost 7 bases, V lost 0 bases, and 5 bases had no gene match. The V gene is TRBV9, the J gene TRBJ2-2, with 8 nucleotides matching TRBD2. The material sequenced was T cells isolated from PBMCs. The source of this sequence is a human donor in good health. The CDR3 spells CASSVAELAVGELFF. The CDR3 bases are TGTGCCAGCAGCGTAGCTGAACTAGCGGTCGGGGAGCTGTTTTTT.